The TCR beta chain under discussion was sequenced for a study of cytomegalovirus exposure and HLA in healthy donors. The CDR3 covers 13 residues. V was shortened by 7 bases and J by 7 bases, with 16 bases between the two germline ends. From germline, CDR1 is LGHNT and CDR2 FRNRAP. Turning to this clone: No antigen is known for it.

Study observations and caveats: Prior analysis indicated that the majority of TCR beta V segments exhibited productivity approximately 87% or approximately 30% of the time. In a later analysis, DRB1 alleles had the most associated TCRs; HLA-C alleles the fewest. Cytomegalovirus-associated status was assigned to about 160 TCR beta chains.

The PCR employed 60 Vbeta primers together with 13 Jbeta primers. This table comes from immunoSEQ multiplex PCR, and its TCRdb copy is limited to in-frame clones, with some not included. The sample yields 100,000 to 150,000 clones, approximately 80% seen once. These donors, healthy bone marrow donors, were studied. This TCR was sampled from a middle-aged man in good health and CMV-seronegative. Sequencing input: PBMCs. The chain links TRBV12-5 to TRBJ1-1, with D maybe TRBD1 (6 bases). The CDR3: CASALGQTNEAFF. CDR3 DNA: TGTGCTAGTGCTCTCGGACAGACGAATGAAGCTTTCTTT.